This note documents a single T cell receptor (beta chain) sequence. Trimming removed 1 base from V and 5 bases from J; junction bases left unmatched: 0. The germline V gene encodes CDR1 MNHNS and CDR2 SASEGT. The CDR3 is made up of 13 amino acids. These data belong to a study of blood T cell repertoires in COVID-19. Study context: In each case, the material was cDNA or gDNA derived from T cells, B-cell-depleted T cells, or PBMCs.

How the authors handled the data: Estimation of nucleated cell counts was performed using reference gene primer amplification. Profiled with immunoSEQ multiplex PCR; TCRdb holds only in-frame clones, not every one. V and J calls and clone size are those listed in that table; D and trimming were worked out from the DNA. The sample has 120,000 or so clones; more than 65% are singletons. The specimen sequenced was peripheral blood. The sequence was obtained from a human donor in a cohort sampled during active COVID-19. This chain uses TRBV6-1 with TRBJ2-5; 8 bases match TRBD1. The DNA for the CDR3 is TGTGCCAGCAGTGAAGACAGGGGGGAGACCCAGTACTTC. The encoded protein is CASSEDRGETQYF.